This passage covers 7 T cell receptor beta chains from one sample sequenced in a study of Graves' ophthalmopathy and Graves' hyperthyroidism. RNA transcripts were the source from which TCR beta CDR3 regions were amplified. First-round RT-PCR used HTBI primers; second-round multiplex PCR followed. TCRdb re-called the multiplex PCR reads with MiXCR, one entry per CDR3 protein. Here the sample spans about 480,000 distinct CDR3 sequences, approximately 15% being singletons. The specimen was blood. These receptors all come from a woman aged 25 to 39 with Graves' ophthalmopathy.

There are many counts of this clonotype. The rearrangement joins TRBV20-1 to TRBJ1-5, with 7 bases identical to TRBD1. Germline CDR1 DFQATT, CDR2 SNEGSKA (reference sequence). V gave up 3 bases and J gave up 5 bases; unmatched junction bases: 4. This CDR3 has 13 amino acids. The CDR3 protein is CSASVGGHQPQHF. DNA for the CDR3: TGCAGTGCTAGCGTAGGGGGCCATCAGCCCCAGCATTTT.

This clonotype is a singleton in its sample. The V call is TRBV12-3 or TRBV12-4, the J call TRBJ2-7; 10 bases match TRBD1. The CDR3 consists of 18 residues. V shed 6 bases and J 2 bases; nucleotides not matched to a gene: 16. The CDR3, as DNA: TGTGCCAGCAGGGCGGGTACCCGGGACAGGGGAAGGCCCTACGAGCAGTACTTC. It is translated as CASRAGTRDRGRPYEQYF.

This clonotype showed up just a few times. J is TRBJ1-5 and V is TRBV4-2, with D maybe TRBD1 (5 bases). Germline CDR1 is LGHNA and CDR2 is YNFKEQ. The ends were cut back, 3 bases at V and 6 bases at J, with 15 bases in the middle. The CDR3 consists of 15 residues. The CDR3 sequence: CASSQEVGVPQPQHF. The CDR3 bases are TGTGCCAGCAGCCAGGAGGTGGGGGTACCTCAGCCCCAGCATTTT.

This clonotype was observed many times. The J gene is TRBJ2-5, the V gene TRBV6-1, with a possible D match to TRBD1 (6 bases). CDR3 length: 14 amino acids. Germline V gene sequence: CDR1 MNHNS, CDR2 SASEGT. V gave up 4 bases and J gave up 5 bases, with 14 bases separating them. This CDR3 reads CASSGARGYETQYF. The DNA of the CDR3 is TGTGCCAGCAGTGGGGCCAGGGGTTATGAGACCCAGTACTTC.

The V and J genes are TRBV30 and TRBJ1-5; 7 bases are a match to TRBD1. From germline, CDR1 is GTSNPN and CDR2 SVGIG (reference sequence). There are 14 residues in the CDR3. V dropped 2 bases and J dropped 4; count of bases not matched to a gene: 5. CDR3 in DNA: TGTGCCTGGAGTAGAGGGACAGAAAATCAGCCCCAGCATTTT. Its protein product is CAWSRGTENQPQHF.

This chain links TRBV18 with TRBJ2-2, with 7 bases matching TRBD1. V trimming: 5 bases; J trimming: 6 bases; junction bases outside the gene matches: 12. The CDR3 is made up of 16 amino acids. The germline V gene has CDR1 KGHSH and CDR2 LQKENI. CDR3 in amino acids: CASSTDRSGLAGELFF. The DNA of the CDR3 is TGTGCCAGCTCAACGGACAGGTCTGGATTGGCCGGGGAGCTGTTTTTT.

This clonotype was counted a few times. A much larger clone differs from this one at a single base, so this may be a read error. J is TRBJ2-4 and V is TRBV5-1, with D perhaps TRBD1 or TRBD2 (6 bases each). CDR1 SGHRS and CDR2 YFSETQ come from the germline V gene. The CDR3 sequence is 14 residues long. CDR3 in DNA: TGCGCCAGCAGCATCGGACAGAGGAGGGACATTAAGTACTTC. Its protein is CASSIGQRRDIKYF. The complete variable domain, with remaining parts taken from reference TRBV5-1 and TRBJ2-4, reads KAGVTQTPRYLIKTRGQQVTLSCSPISGHRSVSWYQQTPGQGLQFLFEYFSETQRNKGNFPGRFSGRQFSNSRSEMNVSTLELGDSALYLCASSIGQRRDIKYFGAGTRLSVL.